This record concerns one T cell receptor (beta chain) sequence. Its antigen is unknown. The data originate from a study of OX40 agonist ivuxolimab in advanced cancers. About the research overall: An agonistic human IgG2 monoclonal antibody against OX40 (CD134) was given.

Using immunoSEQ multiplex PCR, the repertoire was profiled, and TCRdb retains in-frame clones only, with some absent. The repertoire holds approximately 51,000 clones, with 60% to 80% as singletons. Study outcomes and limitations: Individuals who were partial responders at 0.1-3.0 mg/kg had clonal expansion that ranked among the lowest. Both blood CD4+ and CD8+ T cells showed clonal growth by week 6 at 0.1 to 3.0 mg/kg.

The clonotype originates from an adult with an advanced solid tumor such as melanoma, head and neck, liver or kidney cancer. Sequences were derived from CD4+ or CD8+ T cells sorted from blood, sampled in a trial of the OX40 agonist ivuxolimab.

CDR3 in amino acids: CASSLAAGIATVSYEQYF. CDR3 bases: TGTGCCAGCAGCTTAGCCGCGGGGATCGCGACAGTCTCCTACGAGCAGTACTTC. The genes are TRBV7-9 and TRBJ2-7, with a tentative D call TRBD2 (6 bases). V was cut by 0 bases and J by 0 bases, with 18 bases left in between. Germline CDR1 reads SEHNR; CDR2 reads FQNEAQ (reference sequence). The CDR3 is 18 residues long. Combining the CDR3 with reference TRBV7-9 and TRBJ2-7 gives the whole variable domain DTGVSQNPRHKITKRGQNVTFRCDPISEHNRLYWYRQTLGQGPEFLTYFQNEAQLEKSRLLSDRFSAERPKGSFSTLEIQRTEQGDSAMYLCASSLAAGIATVSYEQYFGPGTRLTVT.